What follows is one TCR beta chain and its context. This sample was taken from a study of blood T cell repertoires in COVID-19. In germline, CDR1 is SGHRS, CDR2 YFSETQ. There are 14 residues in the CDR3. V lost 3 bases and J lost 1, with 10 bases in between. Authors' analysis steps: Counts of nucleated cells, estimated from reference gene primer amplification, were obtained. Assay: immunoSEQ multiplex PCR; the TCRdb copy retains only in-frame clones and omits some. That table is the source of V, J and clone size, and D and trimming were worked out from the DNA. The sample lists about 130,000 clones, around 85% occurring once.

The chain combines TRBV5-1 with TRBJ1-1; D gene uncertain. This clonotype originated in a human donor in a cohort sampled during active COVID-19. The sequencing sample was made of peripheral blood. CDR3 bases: TGCGCCAGCAGCTCCCTCGACACGAACACTGAAGCTTTCTTT. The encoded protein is CASSSLDTNTEAFF. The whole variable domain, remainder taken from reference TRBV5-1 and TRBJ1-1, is KAGVTQTPRYLIKTRGQQVTLSCSPISGHRSVSWYQQTPGQGLQFLFEYFSETQRNKGNFPGRFSGRQFSNSRSEMNVSTLELGDSALYLCASSSLDTNTEAFFGQGTRLTVV.